What follows is one T cell receptor (beta chain) and its context. Its antigen is still unknown. CDR1 is ENHRY and CDR2 is SYGVKD in the germline V gene. The CDR3 is 14 amino acids. V shed 2 bases, J shed 5 bases, and the junction held 5 bases outside the gene matches. This entry is derived from a study of cytomegalovirus exposure and HLA in healthy donors. About the study: From HLA-typed donors, an early data release held approximately 85 million unique TCRs. The study's findings and limits: A later analysis associated 16,951 TCR beta sequences with HLA alleles at a 0.05 false discovery rate. In a later analysis, HLA-associated TCR beta chains were more clonally expanded than equally common others.

The PCR contained 60 Vbeta and 13 Jbeta primers. The table came from immunoSEQ multiplex PCR; TCRdb's copy has only in-frame clones and leaves some out. Among more than 95,000 clones listed, almost 80% were seen once. The sample consisted of PBMCs. The V call is TRBV10-3, the J call TRBJ2-5; 7 nucleotides line up with TRBD1. The sequence derives from a man aged 60-69 years in good health and CMV-seropositive. Here the CDR3 DNA reads TGTGCCATCAGTGAGGGGGGACAGAAGGAGACCCAGTACTTC. Protein: CAISEGGQKETQYF.